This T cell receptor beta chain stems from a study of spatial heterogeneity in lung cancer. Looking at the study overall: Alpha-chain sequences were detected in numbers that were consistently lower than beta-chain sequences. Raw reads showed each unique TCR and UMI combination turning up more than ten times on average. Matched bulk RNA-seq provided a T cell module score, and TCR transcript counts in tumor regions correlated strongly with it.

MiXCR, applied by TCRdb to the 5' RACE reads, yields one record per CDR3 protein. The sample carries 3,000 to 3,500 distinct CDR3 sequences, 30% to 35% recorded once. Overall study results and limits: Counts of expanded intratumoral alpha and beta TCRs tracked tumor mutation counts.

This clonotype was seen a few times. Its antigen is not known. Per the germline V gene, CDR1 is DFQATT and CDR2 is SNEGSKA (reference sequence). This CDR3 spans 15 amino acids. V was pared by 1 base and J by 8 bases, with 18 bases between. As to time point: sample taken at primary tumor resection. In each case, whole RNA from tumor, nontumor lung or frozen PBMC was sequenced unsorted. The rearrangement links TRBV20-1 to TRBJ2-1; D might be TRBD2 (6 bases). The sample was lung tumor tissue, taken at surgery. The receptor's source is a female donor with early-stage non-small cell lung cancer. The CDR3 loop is CSARGGRRGGDEQFF. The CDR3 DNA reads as TGCAGTGCTAGAGGAGGGCGGCGAGGAGGGGATGAGCAGTTCTTC.